This paragraph covers one T cell receptor beta chain sequence. Its antigen is unknown. Base qualities are not at hand, and no much larger clone is one base apart. The data derive from a study of blood T cell repertoires in COVID-19 (dated by TCRdb to 2020 to 2021). Notes on the research overall: The collaborator samples originated in the United States, Italy and Spain and spanned the acute and convalescent phases of COVID-19. Nearly every sample came with metadata listing a de-identified subject ID, COVID-19 status, age in years and sex. Subjects who had been exposed to COVID-19, were actively infected with it, or had recovered from it provided the deeply sampled blood TCRbeta repertoires that made up the dataset. The prospective study material was composed of cDNA or gDNA derived from T cells, B-cell-depleted T cells, or PBMCs. Samples were obtained from the ongoing ImmuneRACE study (first 160 participants) and from some 1,300 subjects provided by 6 global collaborators. Where available, HLA class I and class II types were obtained from metadata supplied by the sample provider rather than from assay-based typing. A freely available public database, intended as a resource for researchers studying the immune response to SARS-CoV-2, is where the repertoires were released.

Study-wide conclusions, independent of this receptor: Clinical and demographic metadata were provided uncurated, with the amount varying by source and participant.

TCRbeta CDR3 regions were amplified from genomic DNA by means of the immunoSEQ Assay, a bias-controlled multiplex PCR. The paper's data handling went like this. Nucleated cell counts per sample were estimated from amplification of reference gene primers within the assay. To quantify the absolute abundance of each unique TCRbeta CDR3 rearrangement, sequence reads were collapsed and filtered. For each sample, productive Simpson clonality was calculated as the square root of Simpson's diversity index over productive rearrangements. The immuneACCESS repertoire file appears here via TCRdb, limited to in-frame rearrangements. These files lack a portion of the clones; in checked studies, under half of the deficit traces to unresolved V genes, and the cause of the others is not known. That table supplies the V and J calls and clone size; D and trimming were determined from the DNA. The sample yields some 130,000 clones; around 83% were counted once. The top ten hold roughly 18% of the sample.

CDR1 LNHDA and CDR2 SQIVND are derived from the germline V gene (reference sequence). Trimming takes 7 bases from V and 2 bases from J, and the germline ends sit 9 bases apart. The CDR3 spans 12 residues, from the cysteine through the phenylalanine. The read is trimmed to its CDR3 DNA, 36 bases read in frame from base 1. Participants in the prospective study were aged roughly 18 to 89 years, lived in 20 to 30 United States geographic areas, and enrolled through a virtual design. Cohort assignment in the prospective study relied on participant-reported clinical history from a screening survey and a study questionnaire. ImmuneRACE Cohort 3 recovered participants were defined by two consecutive negative NP/OP PCR tests, healthcare professional clearance, or symptom resolution. In the prospective study, mobile phlebotomists collected whole blood, serum and a nasopharyngeal or oropharyngeal swab from each participant. Over a roughly 2-month period, participants in the prospective study had the option of providing additional blood draws and questionnaires. Before DNA extraction, prospective study blood samples were shipped either frozen or at room temperature.

Sequencing used PBMCs or T cells enriched from blood (not recorded which). The chain joins TRBV19 to TRBJ2-7, and the D gene may be TRBD2, 5 bases matching. The receptor was isolated from a man aged 25-45 years who had recovered from COVID-19. The nucleotide sequence is TGTGCCAGTATTAGCGCTACCTACGAGCAGTACTTC. This sequence encodes CASISATYEQYF.